These 19 T cell receptor beta chains were all obtained from the same sample, sequenced in a study of cytomegalovirus exposure and HLA in healthy donors. Both 60 Vbeta primers and 13 Jbeta primers went into the PCR. Only in-frame clones appear in the TCRdb table, and some are missing; sequencing was by immunoSEQ multiplex PCR. The repertoire has some 140,000 clones, approximately 80% of them found once; the top ten carry 9.5% to 15%. Sequenced sample: PBMCs. These receptors were taken from a man aged 30 to 45 in good health and CMV-seropositive.

The rearrangement links TRBV7-9 to TRBJ1-3, with D possibly being TRBD1 (5 bases). Trimming removed 5 bases from V and 0 bases from J, with 14 bases in between. CDR1 and CDR2 from the germline V gene are SEHNR and FQNEAQ (reference sequence). This CDR3 contains 16 residues. Here the CDR3 reads CASSPRGGTSGNTIYF. CDR3 coding DNA: TGTGCCAGCAGCCCCCGGGGGGGGACCTCTGGAAACACCATATATTTT.

CDR3 nucleotide sequence: TGTGCCAGCAGTCTAGCGGGAGAAGATACGCAGTATTTT. Translation gives CASSLAGEDTQYF. The chain uses TRBV6-5 and TRBJ2-3, with TRBD2 matching over 10 bases. Germline trimming cut 5 bases from V and 5 bases from J; bases unmatched to any gene: 1. Germline V CDR1 and CDR2: MNHEY, SVGAGI. The CDR3 totals 13 residues.

The rearrangement uses TRBV6-5 and TRBJ1-2; D unclear. Trimming stripped 2 bases from V and 4 bases from J, with 14 bases between. Germline assignment: CDR1 MNHEY and CDR2 SVGAGI. CDR3 length equals 15 residues. CDR3 region: CASSYDPARGYGYTF. CDR3 nucleotide sequence: TGTGCCAGCAGTTACGACCCGGCCCGGGGCTATGGCTACACCTTC.

This chain joins TRBV20-1 and TRBJ2-1, with D perhaps TRBD1 (6 bases). This CDR3 is built from 11 residues. Germline CDR1 and CDR2: DFQATT and SNEGSKA (reference sequence). V lost 7 bases and J lost 10, with 14 bases in between. The CDR3 here is CSVGDKGEQFF. Written as DNA, the CDR3 is TGCAGTGTAGGGGACAAGGGGGAGCAGTTCTTC.

V and J are TRBV2 and TRBJ2-1; perhaps TRBD1 as D (6 bases). Germline CDR1 SNHLY, CDR2 FYNNEI. The CDR3 runs 16 residues. The ends were cut back, 3 bases at V and 0 bases at J, with 12 bases in the middle. CDR3 protein: CASSDDQGSSYNEQFF. The CDR3 DNA sequence: TGTGCCAGCAGTGACGACCAGGGGAGCTCCTACAATGAGCAGTTCTTC.

This chain connects TRBV11-3 to TRBJ1-4, with D hard to call. The CDR3 runs to 13 residues. Trimming took 5 bases from V and 11 from J, leaving 15 bases between them. The germline CDR1 and CDR2 sequences are SGHNT and YENEEA. CDR3 nucleotide sequence: TGTGCCAGCAGCGCGGGTCCCGGGGAGAAACTGTTTTTT. Amino acid sequence: CASSAGPGEKLFF.

In its sample, this clone was seen a few times. V and J are TRBV7-3 and TRBJ2-7; TRBD2 matches 13 bases. The CDR3 is 15 residues long. Germline V gene sequence: CDR1 SGHTA, CDR2 FQGTGA. Trimming cost V 5 bases and J 5 bases; bases outside gene matches: 6. The CDR3 bases are TGTGCCAGCAGCCCAGGACTAGCGGGAGAAAACGAGCAGTACTTC. The encoded protein is CASSPGLAGENEQYF. Full variable domain (outside the CDR3, taken from reference TRBV7-3 and TRBJ2-7): GAGVSQTPSNKVTEKGKYVELRCDPISGHTALYWYRQSLGQGPEFLIYFQGTGAADDSGLPNDRFFAVRPEGSVSTLKIQRTERGDSAVYLCASSPGLAGENEQYFGPGTRLTVT.

There are a few counts of this clone. The chain carries TRBV27 and TRBJ2-5; TRBD2 aligns across 14 bases. The CDR3 loop spans 20 amino acids. Germline assignment: CDR1 MNHEY and CDR2 SMNVEV (reference sequence). V dropped 5 bases and J dropped 1; count of bases not matched to a gene: 15. As DNA, the CDR3 is TGTGCCAGCAGTCTCACCGGGACTAGCGGGAGTATGAGATCCCAAGAGACCCAGTACTTC. Its translation: CASSLTGTSGSMRSQETQYF.

This chain joins TRBV28 and TRBJ2-5, with D maybe TRBD2 (5 bases). The length of the CDR3 is 14 residues. CDR1 and CDR2 (germline): MDHEN, SYDVKM. Trimming cost V 3 bases and J 2 bases, with 10 bases left between them. CDR3 residues: CASSFVATQETQYF. As DNA, the CDR3 is TGTGCCAGCAGTTTTGTAGCGACTCAAGAGACCCAGTACTTC.

This rearrangement joins TRBV21-1 to TRBJ2-7; no check of the table's D call, TRBD2, against the DNA was made. TRBV21-1 is assigned pseudogene status. CDR3 size: 13 residues. The CDR3 DNA reads as TGTGCCAGAGGGGACTACCTTCTCTACGAGCAGTACTTC. Amino acid sequence: CARGDYLLYEQYF.

This clone showed up just a few times. The CDR3 region has the DNA TGTGCCAGCAGTCTGGCGGCTAGCACAGATACGCAGTATTTT. Residues: CASSLAASTDTQYF. The rearrangement uses TRBV11-3 and TRBJ2-3; D is uncertain. The CDR3 runs 14 residues. The V end was cut by 6 bases, the J end by 0 bases, with 10 bases between. The germline V gene encodes CDR1 SGHNT and CDR2 YENEEA. Full variable domain (missing parts from reference TRBV11-3 and TRBJ2-3): EAGVVQSPRYKIIEKKQPVAFWCNPISGHNTLYWYLQNLGQGPELLIRYENEEAVDDSQLPKDRFSAERLKGVDSTLKIQPAELGDSAVYLCASSLAASTDTQYFGPGTRLTVL.

This clone turned up a few times. The chain couples TRBV5-1 to TRBJ1-3, with 7 bases identical to TRBD1. Germline loops: CDR1 SGHRS, CDR2 YFSETQ. The V segment lost 4 bases and the J segment 5 bases; nucleotides outside the gene matches: 6. The CDR3 consists of 14 residues. This CDR3 is CASSGGQSRNTIYF. As DNA, the CDR3 is TGCGCCAGCAGCGGGGGACAGAGTAGAAACACCATATATTTT.

This chain links TRBV7-9 with TRBJ2-1, with unresolved D. This CDR3 has 15 residues. The V end was cut by 1 base, the J end by 1 base, with 8 bases between. Germline V gene sequence: CDR1 SEHNR, CDR2 FQNEAQ (reference sequence). The CDR3 DNA reads as TGTGCCAGCAGCTTAGGTGGGCCGTCCTACAATGAGCAGTTCTTC. Residues: CASSLGGPSYNEQFF.

This clone came up a few times. This rearrangement joins TRBV2 to TRBJ2-7; tentatively, D is TRBD1 (6 bases). V was shortened by 3 bases and J by 0 bases, with 9 bases between the two germline ends. CDR3 size: 14 residues. Germline values: CDR1 SNHLY, CDR2 FYNNEI. CDR3 bases: TGTGCCAGCAGTGATAACAGGGACTCCTACGAGCAGTACTTC. Translated, it gives CASSDNRDSYEQYF.

The chain has TRBV2 and TRBJ2-5, with TRBD1 matching over 9 bases. The J segment lost 1 base and the V segment lost 7 bases, leaving 4 bases of the junction unmatched. The V gene's germline CDR1 is SNHLY and CDR2 FYNNEI. The length of the CDR3 is 14 residues. The CDR3 spells CASMGDRAQETQYF. CDR3 nucleotides: TGTGCCAGCATGGGGGACAGGGCCCAAGAGACCCAGTACTTC.

CDR3 sequence reads: CASSSDKPSSLRQPQHF. CDR3 bases: TGTGCCAGCAGCTCGGACAAACCATCAAGTTTACGTCAGCCCCAGCATTTT. The chain links TRBV7-9 to TRBJ1-5; D perhaps matches TRBD1 (5 bases). The CDR3 runs to 17 residues. V was clipped by 4 bases and J by 6 bases, with 22 bases between them. Germline CDR1 reads SEHNR; CDR2 reads FQNEAQ (reference sequence). Based on the CDR3 plus reference TRBV7-9 and TRBJ1-5, the full variable domain is DTGVSQNPRHKITKRGQNVTFRCDPISEHNRLYWYRQTLGQGPEFLTYFQNEAQLEKSRLLSDRFSAERPKGSFSTLEIQRTEQGDSAMYLCASSSDKPSSLRQPQHFGDGTRLSIL.

There are a few counts of this clone. V gene TRBV11-2 combines with J gene TRBJ2-3; D unresolved. Germline values: CDR1 SGHAT, CDR2 FQNNGV. With 5 bases removed from V and 3 bases from J, the gap between germline ends came to 15 bases. This CDR3 spans 15 amino acids. The CDR3 sequence: CASSLSNFGTDTQYF. The CDR3 nucleotides read TGTGCCAGCAGCCTAAGCAATTTCGGTACAGATACGCAGTATTTT.

The rearrangement joins TRBV19 to TRBJ2-1; TRBD1 aligns across 7 bases. V was clipped by 6 bases and J by 8 bases; unmatched bases: 7. The CDR3 is 13 amino acids. Germline-derived CDR1 and CDR2 are LNHDA and SQIVND (reference sequence). The CDR3 region is CASRYDRVDEQFF. The CDR3 region has the DNA TGTGCCAGTAGATACGACAGGGTTGATGAGCAGTTCTTC.

The V call is TRBV14, the J call TRBJ2-1; 10 nucleotides line up with TRBD2. The CDR3 runs to 17 residues. The trim removed 4 bases at V and 4 bases at J, leaving 10 bases unmatched. From germline, CDR1 is SGHDN and CDR2 FVKESK. The CDR3 spells CASSPDVGLARYNEQFF. CDR3 sequence (DNA): TGTGCCAGCAGCCCCGACGTGGGACTAGCGAGGTACAATGAGCAGTTCTTC.